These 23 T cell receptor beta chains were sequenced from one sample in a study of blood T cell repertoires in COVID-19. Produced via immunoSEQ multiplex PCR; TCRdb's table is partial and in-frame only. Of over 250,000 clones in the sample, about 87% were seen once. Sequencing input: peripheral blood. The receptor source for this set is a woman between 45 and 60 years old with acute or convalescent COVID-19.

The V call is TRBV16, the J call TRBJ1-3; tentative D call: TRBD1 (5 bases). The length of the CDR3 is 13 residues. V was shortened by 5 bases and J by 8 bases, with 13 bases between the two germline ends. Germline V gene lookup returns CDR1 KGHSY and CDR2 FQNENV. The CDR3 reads CASSKGLLDTIYF. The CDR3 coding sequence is TGTGCCAGCAGCAAGGGACTTTTGGACACCATATATTTT.

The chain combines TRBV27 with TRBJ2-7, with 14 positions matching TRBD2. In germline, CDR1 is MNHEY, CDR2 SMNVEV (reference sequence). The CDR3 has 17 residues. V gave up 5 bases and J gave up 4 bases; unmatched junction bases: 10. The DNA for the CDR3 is TGTGCCAGCAGTCCCTACTCCCGACTAGCGGGAGGGTACGAGCAGTACTTC. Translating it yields CASSPYSRLAGGYEQYF.

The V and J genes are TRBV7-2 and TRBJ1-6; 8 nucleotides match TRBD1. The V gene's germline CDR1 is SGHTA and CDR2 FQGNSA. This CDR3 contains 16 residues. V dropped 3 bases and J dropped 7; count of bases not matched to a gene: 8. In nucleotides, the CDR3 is TGTGCCAGCAGCTTCTTCAGGGGGCATGGGAATTCACCCCTCCACTTT. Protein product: CASSFFRGHGNSPLHF.

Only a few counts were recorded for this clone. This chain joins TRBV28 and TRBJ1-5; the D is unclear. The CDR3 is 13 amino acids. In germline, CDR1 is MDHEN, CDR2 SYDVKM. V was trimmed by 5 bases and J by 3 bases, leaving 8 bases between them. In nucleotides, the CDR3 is TGTGCCAGCAGTCGGTACCTCAATCAGCCCCAGCATTTT. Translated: CASSRYLNQPQHF.

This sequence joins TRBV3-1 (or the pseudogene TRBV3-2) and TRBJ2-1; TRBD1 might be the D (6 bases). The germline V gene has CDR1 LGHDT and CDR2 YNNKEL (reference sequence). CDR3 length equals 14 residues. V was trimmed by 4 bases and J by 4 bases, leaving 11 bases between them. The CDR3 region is CASSLQQGYNEQFF. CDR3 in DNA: TGTGCCAGCAGCCTTCAACAGGGATACAATGAGCAGTTCTTC.

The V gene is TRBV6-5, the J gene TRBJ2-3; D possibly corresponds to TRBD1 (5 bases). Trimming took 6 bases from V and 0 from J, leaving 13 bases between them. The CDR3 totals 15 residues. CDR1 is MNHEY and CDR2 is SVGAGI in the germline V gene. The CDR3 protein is CASSRTGLSTDTQYF. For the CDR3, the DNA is TGTGCCAGCAGCCGAACAGGTCTAAGCACAGATACGCAGTATTTT.

The CDR3 nucleotides are TGTGCCAGCAGTGCCTGGGGGACATTAGCTAATCAGCCCCAGCATTTT. It codes for CASSAWGTLANQPQHF. The gene calls are TRBV6-1 and TRBJ1-5, with D perhaps TRBD1 (6 bases). In germline, CDR1 is MNHNS, CDR2 SASEGT. The V gene lost 4 bases and the J gene lost 4 bases, with 17 bases spanning the gap. The CDR3 extends over 16 amino acids.

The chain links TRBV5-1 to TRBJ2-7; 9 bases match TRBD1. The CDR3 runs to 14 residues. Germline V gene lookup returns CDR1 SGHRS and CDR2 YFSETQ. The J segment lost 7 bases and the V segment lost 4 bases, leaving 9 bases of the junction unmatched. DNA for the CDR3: TGCGCCAGCAGCATCACCGGGACAGGGTATGAGCAGTACTTC. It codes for CASSITGTGYEQYF.

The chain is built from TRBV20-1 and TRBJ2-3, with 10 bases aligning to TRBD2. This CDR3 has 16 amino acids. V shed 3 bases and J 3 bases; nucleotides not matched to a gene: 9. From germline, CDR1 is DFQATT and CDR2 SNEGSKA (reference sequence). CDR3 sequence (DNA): TGCAGTGCTAGTTCTGTAGCGGGAGGTAGAACAGATACGCAGTATTTT. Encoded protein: CSASSVAGGRTDTQYF.

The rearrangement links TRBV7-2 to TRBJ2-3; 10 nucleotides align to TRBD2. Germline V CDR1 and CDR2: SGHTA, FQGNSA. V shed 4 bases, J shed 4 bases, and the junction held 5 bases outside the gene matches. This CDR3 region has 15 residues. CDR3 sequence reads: CASSSAAGGADTQYF. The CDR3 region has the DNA TGTGCCAGCAGCTCCGCAGCGGGAGGGGCAGATACGCAGTATTTT.

The CDR3 protein is CASSLTSGETQYF. The CDR3 DNA sequence: TGTGCCAGCAGCTTAACTAGCGGGGAGACCCAGTACTTC. The V gene is TRBV7-3, the J gene TRBJ2-5; 7 bases are a match to TRBD2. V lost 0 bases, J lost 5 bases, and 0 bases stayed unmatched. The germline V gene encodes CDR1 SGHTA and CDR2 FQGTGA. The CDR3 runs to 13 residues.

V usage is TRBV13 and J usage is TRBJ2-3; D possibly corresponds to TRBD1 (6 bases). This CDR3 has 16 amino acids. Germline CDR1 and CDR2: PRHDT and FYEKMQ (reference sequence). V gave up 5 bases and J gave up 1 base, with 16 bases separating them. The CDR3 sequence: CASSTSGETRTDTQYF. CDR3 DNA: TGTGCCAGCAGCACCTCAGGGGAAACCCGCACAGATACGCAGTATTTT.

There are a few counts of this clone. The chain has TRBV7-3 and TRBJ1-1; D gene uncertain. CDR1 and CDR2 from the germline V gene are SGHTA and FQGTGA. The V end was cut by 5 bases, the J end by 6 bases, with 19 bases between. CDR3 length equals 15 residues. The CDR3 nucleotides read TGTGCCAGCAGCCTTCGGGCCCACGAGGGCGCTGAAGCTTTCTTT. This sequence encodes CASSLRAHEGAEAFF.

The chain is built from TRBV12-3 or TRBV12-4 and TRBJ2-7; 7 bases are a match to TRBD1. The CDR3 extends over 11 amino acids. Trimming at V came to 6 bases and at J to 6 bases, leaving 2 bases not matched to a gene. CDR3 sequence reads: CASRNRGEQYF. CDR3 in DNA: TGTGCCAGCAGGAACAGGGGCGAGCAGTACTTC.

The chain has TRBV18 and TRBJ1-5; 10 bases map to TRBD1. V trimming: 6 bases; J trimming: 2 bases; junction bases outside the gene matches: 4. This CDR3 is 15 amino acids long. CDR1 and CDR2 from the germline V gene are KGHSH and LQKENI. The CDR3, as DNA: TGTGCCAGCTCCACCGGGACAGGGGGCAATCAGCCCCAGCATTTT. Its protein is CASSTGTGGNQPQHF. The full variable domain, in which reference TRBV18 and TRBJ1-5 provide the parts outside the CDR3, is NAGVMQNPRHLVRRRGQEARLRCSPMKGHSHVYWYRQLPEEGLKFMVYLQKENIIDESGMPKERFSAEFPKEGPSILRIQQVVRGDSAAYFCASSTGTGGNQPQHFGDGTRLSIL.

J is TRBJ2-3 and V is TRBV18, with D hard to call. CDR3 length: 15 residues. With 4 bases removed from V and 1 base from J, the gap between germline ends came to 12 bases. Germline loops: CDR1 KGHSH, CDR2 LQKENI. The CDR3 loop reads CASSRSEPGTDTQYF. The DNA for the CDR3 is TGTGCCAGCTCACGATCAGAACCCGGCACAGATACGCAGTATTTT.

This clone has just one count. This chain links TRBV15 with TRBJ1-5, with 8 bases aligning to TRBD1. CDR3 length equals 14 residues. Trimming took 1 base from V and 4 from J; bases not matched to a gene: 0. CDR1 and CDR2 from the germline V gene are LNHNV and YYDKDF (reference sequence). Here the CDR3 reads CATSRGTGNQPQHF. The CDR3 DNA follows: TGTGCCACCAGCAGAGGGACAGGGAATCAGCCCCAGCATTTT. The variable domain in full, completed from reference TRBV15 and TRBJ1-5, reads DAMVIQNPRYQVTQFGKPVTLSCSQTLNHNVMYWYQQKSSQAPKLLFHYYDKDFNNEADTPDNFQSRRPNTSFCFLDIRSPGLGDTAMYLCATSRGTGNQPQHFGDGTRLSIL.

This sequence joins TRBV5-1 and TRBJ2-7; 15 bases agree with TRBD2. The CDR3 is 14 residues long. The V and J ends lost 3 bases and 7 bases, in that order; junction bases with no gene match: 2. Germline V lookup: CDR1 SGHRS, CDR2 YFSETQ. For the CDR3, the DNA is TGCGCCAGCAGCTCAGGGACTAGCGGGAGGGAGCAGTACTTC. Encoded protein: CASSSGTSGREQYF.

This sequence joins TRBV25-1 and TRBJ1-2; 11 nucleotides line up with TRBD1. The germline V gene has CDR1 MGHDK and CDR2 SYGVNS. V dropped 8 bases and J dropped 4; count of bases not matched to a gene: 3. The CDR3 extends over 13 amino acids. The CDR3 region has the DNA TGTGCCAGCGGAGGGACAGGGGGCTATGGCTACACCTTC. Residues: CASGGTGGYGYTF.

The CDR3 is CASSIGTGGQNYGYTF. CDR3 nucleotide sequence: TGTGCCAGTAGTATTGGGACAGGGGGCCAAAACTATGGCTACACCTTC. The gene calls are TRBV19 and TRBJ1-2; TRBD1 aligns across 12 bases. CDR1 and CDR2 (germline): LNHDA, SQIVND (reference sequence). V shed 3 bases, J shed 2 bases, and the junction held 4 bases outside the gene matches. CDR3 size: 16 residues.

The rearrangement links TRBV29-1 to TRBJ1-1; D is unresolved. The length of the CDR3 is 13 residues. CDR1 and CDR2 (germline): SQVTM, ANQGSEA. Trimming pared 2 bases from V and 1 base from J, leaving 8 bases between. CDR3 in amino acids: CSVERGENTEAFF. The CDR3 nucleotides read TGCAGCGTTGAACGGGGAGAGAACACTGAAGCTTTCTTT.

The CDR3 nucleotides are TGTGCCAGTTTGGGGCAATATAATTCACCCCTCCACTTT. It codes for CASLGQYNSPLHF. The V call is TRBV19, the J call TRBJ1-6, with D possibly matching TRBD1 (5 bases). This CDR3 has 13 residues. Germline V gene data show CDR1 as LNHDA and CDR2 as SQIVND (reference sequence). V was clipped by 8 bases and J by 4 bases, with 9 bases between them.

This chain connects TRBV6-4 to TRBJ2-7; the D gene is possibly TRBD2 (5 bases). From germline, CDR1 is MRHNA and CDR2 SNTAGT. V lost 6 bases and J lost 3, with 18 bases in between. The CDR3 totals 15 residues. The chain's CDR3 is CASSLELGGYYEQYF. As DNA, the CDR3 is TGTGCCAGCAGCCTAGAACTAGGCGGTTACTACGAGCAGTACTTC.